This T cell receptor beta chain originates from a study of shared clonotypes between healthy human individuals. In the study overall: Each donor contributed plates that comprised three CD4 naive, three CD4 memory, two CD8 naive and one CD8 memory.

This table comes from immunoSEQ multiplex PCR, and its TCRdb copy is limited to in-frame clones, with some not included. The table records about 300,000 clones, under 80% of them present only once. V shed 4 bases and J shed 2 bases, with 3 bases lying between them. Germline V gives CDR1 MNHEY, CDR2 SMNVEV (reference sequence). This CDR3 has 13 amino acids. Note on this clone: What it binds is unknown.

The study, taken as a whole, reports: Expectations were that clonotype sharing among donors would be affected by sequencing depth. When naive CD4 clonotypes were compared across several donors, around 4.6% were shared.

The TCR originated in a man younger than 40 in good health. Sequenced: memory CD4+ T cells sorted from blood. As to subset: CD45RA-negative fraction. This rearrangement joins TRBV27 to TRBJ2-6; D is unclear. The CDR3 here is CASSSTGANVLTF. CDR3 sequence (DNA): TGTGCCAGCAGTTCCACTGGGGCCAACGTCCTGACTTTC.